This is a list of T cell receptor beta chains from one sample in a study of cytomegalovirus exposure and HLA in healthy donors. TCRdb keeps only in-frame clones here, not all; method: immunoSEQ multiplex PCR. Altogether 200,000 to 250,000 clones are present, around 80% being singletons, with the ten largest covering roughly 0.7%. Sequenced: PBMCs. These receptors were collected from a boy aged 2 to 9 in good health and CMV-seronegative. Each CDR3 is given with its conserved first and last residue. The D gene is left open where the match is weak. Expanded clones are given a class, and other clones once, few, many or no size at all.

clone size	D gene	V gene	J gene	CDR3 protein	CDR3 DNA
.	.	TRBV5-5	TRBJ2-7	CASSYSAASSYEQYF	TGTGCCAGCAGCTATTCGGCGGCGAGTAGCTACGAGCAGTACTTC
.	.	TRBV20-1	TRBJ2-1	CSAGRVKFF	TGCAGTGCTGGCAGGGTAAAGTTCTTC
.	.	TRBV4-1	TRBJ2-3	CASSQSGLRDTQYF	TGCGCCAGCAGCCAAAGTGGGCTCCGGGATACGCAGTATTTT
once	TRBD2	TRBV5-4	TRBJ2-3	CASSLGGRSTDTQYF	TGTGCCAGCAGCTTGGGCGGGAGGAGCACAGATACGCAGTATTTT
few	.	TRBV4-1	TRBJ1-1	CASSQARIHF	TGCGCCAGCAGCCAAGCTAGGATCCACTTT
.	.	TRBV19	TRBJ1-5	CASSMYGGNQPQHF	TGTGCCAGTAGTATGTATGGAGGCAATCAGCCCCAGCATTTT
once	TRBD2	TRBV5-1	TRBJ2-5	CASSLAGRGGPQETQYF	TGCGCCAGCAGCTTGGCCGGGCGGGGGGGTCCCCAGGAGACCCAGTACTTC
.	.	TRBV2	TRBJ1-2	CASSVKGDPVYGYTF	TGTGCCAGCAGTGTCAAGGGGGACCCGGTCTATGGCTACACCTTC
.	.	TRBV5-8	TRBJ1-2	CASSLGGRTHRYTF	TGTGCCAGCAGCTTGGGGGGCAGGACACACCGCTACACCTTC
.	.	TRBV9	TRBJ2-2	CASSVVAGELFF	TGTGCCAGCAGCGTTGTCGCCGGGGAGCTGTTTTTT
.	TRBD1	TRBV12-5	TRBJ2-7	CASGPDRGGEQYF	TGTGCTAGTGGTCCGGACAGGGGGGGTGAGCAGTACTTC
.	.	TRBV2	TRBJ2-1	CASMRRDEQFF	TGTGCCAGCATGAGGCGCGATGAGCAGTTCTTC
.	.	TRBV7-9	TRBJ2-5	CSSSSRGETQYF	TGTTCCAGCAGTTCCCGGGGGGAGACCCAGTACTTC
.	.	TRBV7-2	TRBJ2-7	CASSLNGGLPYEQYF	TGTGCCAGTAGCTTAAATGGTGGACTACCCTACGAGCAGTACTTC
.	.	TRBV6-4	TRBJ2-6	CASRARGGNSGANVLTF	TGTGCCAGCAGGGCCCGAGGGGGTAACTCTGGGGCCAACGTCCTGACTTTC
.	TRBD2	TRBV30	TRBJ2-3	CAWTPPDSLVGLADTDTQYF	TGTGCCTGGACCCCACCGGACAGCCTAGTTGGACTAGCGGACACAGATACGCAGTATTTT
.	.	TRBV23-1	TRBJ2-1	CASTPCRGSSYNEQFF	TGCGCCAGCACCCCATGTAGGGGAAGCTCCTACAATGAGCAGTTCTTC
once	.	TRBV28	TRBJ2-7	CASSFRPRSYEQYF	TGTGCCAGCAGTTTTCGGCCGAGGTCCTACGAGCAGTACTTC
.	TRBD2	TRBV11-2	TRBJ2-1	CASSLSRLAGGDEQFF	TGTGCCAGCAGCTTATCTCGACTAGCGGGTGGGGATGAGCAGTTCTTC
.	.	TRBV5-1	TRBJ2-7	CASHEGGGDEQYF	TGCGCCAGCCATGAGGGGGGGGGCGACGAGCAGTACTTC